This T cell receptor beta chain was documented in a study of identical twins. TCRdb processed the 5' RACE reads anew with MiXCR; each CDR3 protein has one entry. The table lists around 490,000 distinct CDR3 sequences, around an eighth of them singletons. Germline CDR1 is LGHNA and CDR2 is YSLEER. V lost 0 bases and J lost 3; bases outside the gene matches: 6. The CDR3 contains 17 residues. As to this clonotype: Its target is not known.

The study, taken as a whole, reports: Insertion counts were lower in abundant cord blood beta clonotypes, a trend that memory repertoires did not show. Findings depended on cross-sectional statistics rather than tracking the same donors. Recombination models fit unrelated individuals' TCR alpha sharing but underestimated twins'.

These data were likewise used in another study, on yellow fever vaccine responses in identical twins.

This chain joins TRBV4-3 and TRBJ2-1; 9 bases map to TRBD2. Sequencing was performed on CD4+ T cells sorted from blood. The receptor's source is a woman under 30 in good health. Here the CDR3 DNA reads TGCGCCAGCAGCCAAGATTTTGGGACTAGCATCTACAATGAGCAGTTCTTC. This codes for CASSQDFGTSIYNEQFF.